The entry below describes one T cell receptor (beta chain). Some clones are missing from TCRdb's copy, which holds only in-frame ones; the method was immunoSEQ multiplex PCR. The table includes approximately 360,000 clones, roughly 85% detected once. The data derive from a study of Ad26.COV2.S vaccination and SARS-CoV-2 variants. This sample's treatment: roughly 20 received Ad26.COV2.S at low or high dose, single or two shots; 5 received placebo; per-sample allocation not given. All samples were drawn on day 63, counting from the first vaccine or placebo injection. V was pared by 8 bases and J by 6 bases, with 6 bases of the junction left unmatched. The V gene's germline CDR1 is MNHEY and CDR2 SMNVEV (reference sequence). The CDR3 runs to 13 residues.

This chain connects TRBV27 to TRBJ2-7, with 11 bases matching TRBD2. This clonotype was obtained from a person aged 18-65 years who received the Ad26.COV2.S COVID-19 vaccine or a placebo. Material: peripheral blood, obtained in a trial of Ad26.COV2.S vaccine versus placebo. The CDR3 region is CASGTGLAVEQYF. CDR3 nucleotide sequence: TGTGCCAGCGGGACGGGACTAGCGGTCGAGCAGTACTTC.